The clone carrying this TCR beta chain came up a few times. Its antigen remains unknown. Germline loops: CDR1 ENHRY, CDR2 SYGVKD. V was pared by 3 bases and J by 3 bases, with 8 bases between. The length of the CDR3 is 13 residues. Before sequencing, viral peptide pools were used by the ViraFEST assay to expand antigen-specific CD4+ T cells. Culture lasted about 10 days before CD4+ T cell isolation. Nucleocapsid antibodies were negative in the vaccine recipients, who had never had SARS-CoV-2 infection. IL-2 medium took the place of half the medium on both days 3 and 7. The repertoire was sequenced with immunoSEQ multiplex PCR; TCRdb's copy has only in-frame clones and lacks some. The sample shows more than 40,000 clones, roughly 70% of them seen only once. This specimen belongs to a study of vaccination effects on CD4 cells after COVID-19.

This receptor was identified in a human donor who received a COVID-19 vaccine. The V call is TRBV10-3, the J call TRBJ1-1; tentative D call: TRBD1 (6 bases). The specimen comprised CD4+ T cells from PBMCs cultured with HCoV-OC43 spike peptides, sampled before COVID-19 vaccination. Subset given: HCoV-OC43 spike overlapping peptide pool stimulation. In nucleotides, the CDR3 is TGTGCCATCAGTGATAAGGGGGACACTGAAGCTTTCTTT. Protein sequence: CAISDKGDTEAFF.